The 23 T cell receptor beta chains below come from one sample, sequenced in a study of T cell responses to AZD1222 COVID-19 vaccine. Assay used: immunoSEQ multiplex PCR; TCRdb lists only in-frame clones, some missing. The sample holds around 130,000 clones, about 94% seen once. The sequencing here drew on peripheral blood, taken on day 0 of AZD1222 vaccination. Source of these receptors: an adult in good health.

V usage is TRBV28 and J usage is TRBJ2-7; tentative D call: TRBD1 (5 bases). Trimming stripped 4 bases from V and 2 bases from J, with 15 bases between. This CDR3 comprises 15 residues. The V gene's germline CDR1 is MDHEN and CDR2 SYDVKM. The chain's CDR3 is CASSSRGKSAYEQYF. CDR3 in DNA: TGTGCCAGCAGTTCAAGGGGAAAGTCCGCCTACGAGCAGTACTTC.

The chain couples TRBV7-8 to TRBJ2-1; D gene ambiguous. Germline V gene lookup returns CDR1 SGHVS and CDR2 FQNEAQ. V lost 8 bases and J 8 bases, leaving 10 bases between the germline ends. CDR3 length: 11 amino acids. The chain's CDR3 is CASGLSDEQFF. DNA of the CDR3: TGTGCCAGCGGTCTCAGCGATGAGCAGTTCTTC.

The genes are TRBV5-1 and TRBJ2-3; 9 bases line up with TRBD1. This CDR3 comprises 14 residues. CDR1 and CDR2 from the germline V gene are SGHRS and YFSETQ. The ends lost 8 bases at V and 3 bases at J; junction bases unmatched: 7. CDR3 sequence: CASTSGTGTDTQYF. The CDR3 nucleotides read TGCGCCAGTACATCCGGGACAGGGACAGATACGCAGTATTTT.

This CDR3 is CASSQDDRQGQDPRTQNTEAFF. CDR3 DNA: TGCGCCAGCAGCCAAGATGACCGACAGGGGCAGGACCCCCGGACCCAGAACACTGAAGCTTTCTTT. The rearrangement joins TRBV4-1 to TRBJ1-1; the match to TRBD1 covers 8 bases. After removal of 0 bases from V and 1 base from J, the junction contained 22 bases not matched to a gene. This CDR3 has 22 amino acids. Germline V gene sequence: CDR1 MGHRA, CDR2 YSYEKL.

V and J are TRBV4-2 and TRBJ1-2, with D unclear. V gave up 0 bases and J gave up 1 base, with 15 bases separating them. The CDR3 spans 17 residues. Looked up from germline, CDR1 is LGHNA and CDR2 is YNFKEQ. The chain's CDR3 is CASSQDYEIPINYGYTF. CDR3 in DNA: TGTGCCAGCAGCCAAGATTATGAGATCCCCATTAACTATGGCTACACCTTC.

The V gene is TRBV4-1, the J gene TRBJ1-1; D gene unclear. The CDR3 has 15 amino acids. V was pared by 3 bases and J by 0 bases, with 11 bases between. From germline, CDR1 is MGHRA and CDR2 YSYEKL. The CDR3 loop is CASSHRGLVNTEAFF. The CDR3 nucleotides read TGCGCCAGCAGCCATAGAGGGTTGGTGAACACTGAAGCTTTCTTT.

This chain connects TRBV4-1 to TRBJ2-1; 9 bases line up with TRBD2. The germline V gene encodes CDR1 MGHRA and CDR2 YSYEKL. Losses at the gene ends were 1 base for V and 6 bases for J; bases not matched to a gene: 10. This CDR3 is built from 17 residues. CDR3 sequence: CASSQALSGSGVNEQFF. The CDR3 DNA sequence: TGCGCCAGCAGCCAAGCCCTTAGCGGGAGCGGGGTCAATGAGCAGTTCTTC.

The CDR3 nucleotides read TGTGCCAGCAGCCGGGGGGTTAGCGGGAGAATAGGCAATGAGCAGTTCTTC. Protein: CASSRGVSGRIGNEQFF. The V call is TRBV5-4, the J call TRBJ2-1; the match to TRBD2 covers 9 bases. J lost 6 bases, V lost 4 bases, and 14 bases had no gene match. CDR1 and CDR2 (germline): SGHNT, YYREEE (reference sequence). CDR3 length equals 17 residues.

The chain combines TRBV6-1 with TRBJ2-3, with D perhaps TRBD2 (5 bases). Trimming cost V 2 bases and J 2 bases, with 14 bases left between them. Germline CDR1 reads MNHNS; CDR2 reads SASEGT. The CDR3 is 16 residues long. For the CDR3, the DNA is TGTGCCAGCAGTGAACGACCCCCGGGATCCACAGATACGCAGTATTTT. This encodes CASSERPPGSTDTQYF.

This chain connects TRBV7-7 to TRBJ2-1; 9 bases agree with TRBD2. V lost 5 bases and J lost 5; bases outside the gene matches: 7. This CDR3 has 15 amino acids. The V gene's germline CDR1 is SSHAT and CDR2 FNYEAQ (reference sequence). CDR3 DNA sequence: TGTGCCAGCAGCGTCGCGGGAGGGCCCCACAATGAGCAGTTCTTC. It translates to CASSVAGGPHNEQFF.

CDR3 coding DNA: TGTGCCAGCAGCTTGGACGGGAGGGGATACAATGAGCAGTTCTTC. Amino acids: CASSLDGRGYNEQFF. V and J are TRBV5-5 and TRBJ2-1, with 8 bases fitting TRBD2. CDR1 and CDR2 (germline): SGHKS, YYEKEE (reference sequence). The V and J ends lost 0 bases and 4 bases, in that order; junction bases with no gene match: 3. There are 15 residues in the CDR3.

The CDR3 DNA reads as TGTGCCATCAGGGGGCTAGCCGGGGAGACCCAGTACTTC. The encoded protein is CAIRGLAGETQYF. The genes are TRBV10-3 and TRBJ2-5; D is possibly TRBD1 or TRBD2 (5 bases each). Germline V CDR1 and CDR2: ENHRY, SYGVKD. The ends were cut back, 6 bases at V and 5 bases at J, with 13 bases in the middle. This CDR3 has 13 amino acids.

The chain couples TRBV3-1 (or the pseudogene TRBV3-2) to TRBJ1-4, with D possibly being TRBD1 (5 bases). CDR1 is LGHDT and CDR2 is YNNKEL in the germline V gene (reference sequence). This CDR3 spans 15 amino acids. Trimming pared 4 bases from V and 4 bases from J, leaving 13 bases between. The CDR3 reads CASSLRGVYNEKLFF. CDR3 nucleotides: TGTGCCAGCAGCCTTCGGGGGGTCTATAATGAAAAACTGTTTTTT.

CDR3 bases: TGTGCCAGCAGCTTATACGGGGGGAACACTGAAGCTTTCTTT. This sequence encodes CASSLYGGNTEAFF. The V and J genes are TRBV7-3 and TRBJ1-1; D is possibly TRBD1 (5 bases). This CDR3 spans 14 amino acids. V lost 2 bases, J lost 1 base, and 8 bases lay in between. Germline CDR1 and CDR2: SGHTA and FQGTGA.

This clone was seen just once. This chain links TRBV7-2 with TRBJ2-7, with 10 bases that match TRBD2. The germline V gene has CDR1 SGHTA and CDR2 FQGNSA. V dropped 5 bases and J dropped 3; count of bases not matched to a gene: 7. The CDR3 runs to 15 residues. The CDR3 sequence: CASSLVSGRDYEQYF. DNA for the CDR3: TGTGCCAGCAGCCTAGTAAGCGGGAGGGACTACGAGCAGTACTTC.

The V and J genes are TRBV6-4 and TRBJ2-2, with D uncertain. Trimming removed 4 bases at V and 1 base at J, with 10 bases between. Germline V gene sequence: CDR1 MRHNA, CDR2 SNTAGT. The CDR3 spans 15 residues. CDR3 nucleotide sequence: TGTGCCAGCAGTGGGATTATCCTGAACACCGGGGAGCTGTTTTTT. This translates into CASSGIILNTGELFF.

The genes are TRBV7-2 and TRBJ2-2; D call uncertain. Germline CDR1 reads SGHTA; CDR2 reads FQGNSA. V lost 7 bases to trimming and J lost 1 base, with 7 bases between them. The CDR3 has 13 amino acids. In DNA, the CDR3 is TGTGCCAGCACCCGACAGAACACCGGGGAGCTGTTTTTT. It is translated as CASTRQNTGELFF.

The chain links TRBV13 to TRBJ1-2, with D possibly being TRBD1 (5 bases). The V gene's germline CDR1 is PRHDT and CDR2 FYEKMQ (reference sequence). V shed 5 bases and J shed 5 bases, with 12 bases lying between them. CDR3 length equals 13 residues. The CDR3 DNA is TGTGCCAGCAGCCACCCCCAGGGATATGGCTACACCTTC. This encodes CASSHPQGYGYTF.

This chain links TRBV15 with TRBJ1-4; TRBD1 might be the D (5 bases). This CDR3 has 14 residues. CDR1 is LNHNV, CDR2 YYDKDF, per germline (reference sequence). V lost 2 bases to trimming and J lost 8 bases, with 12 bases between them. CDR3 nucleotides: TGTGCCACCAGCAGACCGGGACCGAACGAAAAACTGTTTTTT. Its translation is CATSRPGPNEKLFF.

The genes are TRBV6-5 and TRBJ1-1; D remains unclear. With 7 bases removed from V and 8 bases from J, the gap between germline ends came to 14 bases. Germline lookup yields CDR1 MNHEY and CDR2 SVGAGI. The CDR3 is made up of 12 amino acids. The CDR3 sequence: CASINFPSEAFF. The CDR3 coding sequence is TGTGCCAGCATAAACTTCCCATCAGAAGCTTTCTTT.

V gene TRBV6-5 combines with J gene TRBJ1-1; maybe TRBD1 (5 bases). Trimming shortened V by 8 bases and J by 10 bases, and 26 bases separated the two germline ends. The CDR3 sequence is 15 residues long. Germline V gives CDR1 MNHEY, CDR2 SVGAGI. The CDR3 region is CASATKLITRDAAFF. CDR3 sequence (DNA): TGTGCCAGCGCCACGAAACTGATAACTCGGGACGCAGCTTTCTTT.

This chain joins TRBV3-1 (or the pseudogene TRBV3-2) and TRBJ1-1; 9 nucleotides match TRBD1. After removal of 1 base from V and 11 bases from J, the junction contained 8 bases not matched to a gene. CDR3 length: 14 residues. The V gene's germline CDR1 is LGHDT and CDR2 YNNKEL (reference sequence). The CDR3 coding sequence is TGTGCCAGCAGCCAAGGGACCGGGACAGGGAAGGCTTTCTTT. Its translation: CASSQGTGTGKAFF.

J is TRBJ1-1 and V is TRBV12-3 or TRBV12-4; possibly TRBD1 for D (6 bases). The CDR3 is made up of 12 amino acids. V dropped 7 bases and J dropped 4 bases, with 10 bases sitting between them. CDR3 sequence reads: CASTQGFTEAFF. CDR3 coding DNA: TGTGCCAGCACCCAGGGGTTCACTGAAGCTTTCTTT.